Each of the 10 T cell receptor beta chains below was sequenced from the same sample in a study of post-analysis software for immune sequencing data. Study conclusions and caveats: TRBV5-6, TRBV5-1 and TRBV20-1 belonged to a set of about 5 TRBV segments that were more frequent in patients than controls.

The TCR beta cDNA libraries carried unique molecular identifiers. Each CDR3 protein gets one entry after TCRdb re-called the PCR reads with MiXCR. The table includes about 540,000 distinct CDR3 sequences, less than 40% detected once. The antigens of these receptors remain unknown. Specimen: blood. The receptors shown here come from a girl under 18 with multiple sclerosis.

This clonotype was counted a few times. This sequence joins TRBV20-1 and TRBJ1-4, with a tentative D call TRBD1 (5 bases). The germline CDR1 and CDR2 sequences are DFQATT and SNEGSKA (reference sequence). Deletions cut 6 bases from V and 0 bases from J, with 11 bases between. There are 14 residues in the CDR3. CDR3 region: CSAVPTATNEKLFF. As DNA, the CDR3 is TGCAGTGCAGTTCCGACAGCAACTAATGAAAAACTGTTTTTT.

CDR3: CASSYVRGETQYF. The CDR3 region has the DNA TGTGCCAGCAGTTACGTCAGGGGCGAGACCCAGTACTTC. The chain links TRBV6-2 or TRBV6-3 to TRBJ2-5; D may be TRBD1 (6 bases). The CDR3 loop spans 13 amino acids. Germline CDR1 and CDR2: MNHEY and SVGEGT. Trimming removed 2 bases from V and 5 bases from J, with 9 bases in between.

As for this clonotype: At one of its ends the junction is not consistent with the germline gene, which may arise from a read error. This rearrangement joins TRBV7-3 to TRBJ2-3; D is possibly TRBD1 or TRBD2 (5 bases each). This CDR3 contains 15 residues. Per the germline V gene, CDR1 is SGHTA and CDR2 is FQGTGA. CDR3 nucleotide sequence: TGTGCCAACAGCTTCGTGGGGGATGCGACAGATACGCAGTATTTT. Its translation is CANSFVGDATDTQYF.

J is TRBJ2-7 and V is TRBV7-9; weak D call: TRBD1 (6 bases). V was cut by 5 bases and J by 2 bases, with 16 bases left in between. The CDR3 length is 15 residues. CDR1 and CDR2 (germline): SEHNR, FQNEAQ (reference sequence). The CDR3 DNA sequence: TGTGCCAGCAGCCAGACATCGGACAGCCCCTACGAGCAGTACTTC. Its translation is CASSQTSDSPYEQYF.

This clonotype turned up a few times. The chain joins TRBV20-1 to TRBJ2-1; D is perhaps TRBD1 (5 bases). Germline V gene data show CDR1 as DFQATT and CDR2 as SNEGSKA (reference sequence). This CDR3 spans 12 amino acids. V lost 6 bases to trimming and J lost 9 bases, with 15 bases between them. CDR3 coding DNA: TGCAGTGCGAAGAGACTTGACAGTGAGCAGTTCTTC. It encodes CSAKRLDSEQFF.

The sample holds a few counts of this clonotype. The chain combines TRBV12-3 or TRBV12-4 with TRBJ1-6, with D perhaps TRBD1 (6 bases). There are 15 residues in the CDR3. V lost 7 bases to trimming and J lost 0 bases, with 10 bases between them. As DNA, the CDR3 is TGTGCCAGCAAGCAAGGGGGCTCCTATAATTCACCCCTCCACTTT. This encodes CASKQGGSYNSPLHF.

This clonotype was counted a few times. CDR3 nucleotide sequence: TGTGCCAGCAGTTACCCTAGCGGGGGGGAATACTACGAGCAGTACTTC. Its protein is CASSYPSGGEYYEQYF. The rearrangement uses TRBV6-6 and TRBJ2-7; 12 bases match TRBD2. Germline CDR1 reads MNHNY; CDR2 reads SVGAGI (reference sequence). CDR3 size: 16 residues. The trim removed 2 bases at V and 3 bases at J, leaving 5 bases unmatched.

The chain has TRBV28 and TRBJ1-2; the match to TRBD1 covers 9 bases. J lost 8 bases, V lost 8 bases, and 9 bases had no gene match. Germline-derived CDR1 and CDR2 are MDHEN and SYDVKM. The CDR3 runs 13 residues. CDR3 amino acids: CASWDRVLGGYTF. DNA of the CDR3: TGTGCCAGCTGGGACAGGGTCCTCGGGGGCTACACCTTC.

Concerning this clonotype: An end of the junction does not agree with germline; a read error may underlie this. The J gene is TRBJ1-4, the V gene TRBV29-1; no clear D. Germline CDR1 SQVTM, CDR2 ANQGSEA. This CDR3 contains 11 residues. CDR3 sequence (DNA): TGCAGCGTGGCAACTAATGAAAAACTGTGTTTT. Its translation is CSVATNEKLCF.

The CDR3 nucleotides are TGTGCCAGCAGTTATGACGGGCCCGACACCGGGGAGCTGTTTTTT. This sequence encodes CASSYDGPDTGELFF. The rearrangement links TRBV6-5 to TRBJ2-2; D is unclear. Germline V gene lookup returns CDR1 MNHEY and CDR2 SVGAGI. The germline V and J ends were trimmed by 3 bases and 3 bases, with 11 bases remaining between them. CDR3 size: 15 residues.